The 26 T cell receptor beta chains below were found in one sample sequenced in a study of CD8 T cells in Susac syndrome. Random hexamers were used to reverse transcribe the RNA input (about 0.5 to 1 ug). TCRdb ran MiXCR on the immunoSEQ multiplex PCR reads and lists one entry per CDR3 protein. The sample has 69,000 or so distinct CDR3 sequences; roughly 94% are singletons. The sequencing sample was made of CD8+ T cells from PBMCs. These receptors came from a human donor with multiple sclerosis.

The chain uses TRBV2 and TRBJ2-2; no clear D gene. The CDR3 is 14 residues long. The germline gives CDR1 SNHLY, CDR2 FYNNEI. V lost 5 bases and J 4 bases, leaving 11 bases between the germline ends. CDR3 in amino acids: CASSPSGGTGELFF. The CDR3, as DNA: TGTGCCAGCAGTCCCTCTGGCGGCACCGGGGAGCTGTTTTTT.

The V and J genes are TRBV27 and TRBJ2-3; no reliable D call. Looked up from germline, CDR1 is MNHEY and CDR2 is SMNVEV (reference sequence). With 2 bases removed from V and 6 bases from J, the gap between germline ends came to 6 bases. This CDR3 comprises 12 residues. The chain's CDR3 is CASSLTGDTQYF. The CDR3 coding sequence is TGTGCCAGCAGTTTAACCGGGGATACGCAGTATTTT.

The chain recombines TRBV12-3 or TRBV12-4 with TRBJ2-6, with unresolved D. V was trimmed by 6 bases and J by 0 bases, leaving 3 bases between them. The CDR3 is 13 residues long. In DNA form, the CDR3 reads TGTGCCAGCAGGAACTCTGGGGCCAACGTCCTGACTTTC. Its protein is CASRNSGANVLTF.

This sequence joins TRBV20-1 and TRBJ2-1, with TRBD2 identical over 7 bases. The CDR3 covers 14 residues. CDR1 is DFQATT and CDR2 is SNEGSKA in the germline V gene (reference sequence). Unmatched junction bases numbered 6, after V lost 3 bases and J lost 4 bases. This chain's CDR3 is CSARTSQDYNEQFF. CDR3 in DNA: TGCAGTGCTAGGACTAGCCAAGATTACAATGAGCAGTTCTTC.

This rearrangement joins TRBV7-2 to TRBJ2-1; no clear D gene. In germline, CDR1 is SGHTA, CDR2 FQGNSA. The V end lost 4 bases, the J end lost 6 bases, and 7 bases lay between the germline ends. There are 12 residues in the CDR3. In nucleotides, the CDR3 is TGTGCCAGCAGCTGGACCAGCAATGAGCAGTTCTTC. Translation gives CASSWTSNEQFF.

V usage is TRBV30 and J usage is TRBJ2-1; 11 positions agree with TRBD2. Germline CDR1 reads GTSNPN; CDR2 reads SVGIG (reference sequence). The trim removed 5 bases at V and 5 bases at J, leaving 11 bases unmatched. This CDR3 contains 16 residues. Written as DNA, the CDR3 is TGTGCCTGGGATGCACCCCGACTAGCGGGGAACAATGAGCAGTTCTTC. Encoded protein: CAWDAPRLAGNNEQFF.

The genes are TRBV6-2 or TRBV6-3 and TRBJ1-1; D unresolved. This CDR3 region has 11 residues. From germline, CDR1 is MNHEY and CDR2 SVGEGT. V shed 2 bases and J shed 9 bases, with 7 bases lying between them. CDR3 nucleotide sequence: TGTGCCAGCAGTTACCCGGGCCAAGCTTTCTTT. It specifies CASSYPGQAFF.

The genes are TRBV29-1 and TRBJ2-2; tentative D call: TRBD1 (5 bases). This CDR3 is built from 15 residues. V was clipped by 5 bases and J by 6 bases, with 19 bases between them. Per the germline V gene, CDR1 is SQVTM and CDR2 is ANQGSEA. The CDR3 spells CSVIAGQGLAGELFF. Written as DNA, the CDR3 is TGCAGCGTTATCGCAGGGCAAGGGTTGGCCGGGGAGCTGTTTTTT.

The V gene is TRBV29-1, the J gene TRBJ1-5, with 9 bases lining up with TRBD1. CDR3 length: 13 amino acids. Looked up from germline, CDR1 is SQVTM and CDR2 is ANQGSEA. Trimming removed 6 bases from V and 9 bases from J; junction bases left unmatched: 9. In nucleotides, the CDR3 is TGCAGCGTCTGGACAGGGGAAAGCTCGCCCCAGCATTTT. Translated, it gives CSVWTGESSPQHF.

The V gene is TRBV7-9, the J gene TRBJ2-1; D ambiguous. V lost 0 bases to trimming and J lost 6 bases, with 6 bases between them. Germline CDR1 SEHNR, CDR2 FQNEAQ (reference sequence). CDR3 length equals 13 residues. CDR3 protein: CASSLAALNEQFF. The CDR3 nucleotides read TGTGCCAGCAGCTTAGCGGCCCTCAATGAGCAGTTCTTC.

The chain recombines TRBV20-1 with TRBJ1-2; a possible D gene is TRBD1 (6 bases). CDR1 DFQATT and CDR2 SNEGSKA come from the germline V gene (reference sequence). The CDR3 contains 14 residues. V lost 1 base and J 6 bases, leaving 15 bases between the germline ends. CDR3 bases: TGCAGTGCTAGAGGAGGTGGGGGCAGGGATGGCTACACCTTC. Its protein is CSARGGGGRDGYTF.

CDR3 sequence reads: CASSYGPTGELFF. Written as DNA, the CDR3 is TGTGCCAGCAGTTACGGTCCGACCGGGGAGCTGTTTTTT. This sequence joins TRBV6-2 or TRBV6-3 and TRBJ2-2, with no clear D. Trimming took off 2 bases at V and 5 bases at J, with 6 bases between the two ends. In germline, CDR1 is MNHEY, CDR2 SVGEGT. This CDR3 has 13 amino acids.

This chain links TRBV12-3 or TRBV12-4 with TRBJ1-5, with 9 bases aligning to TRBD1. Trimming took 5 bases from V and 3 from J; bases not matched to a gene: 5. The CDR3 runs 15 residues. CDR3 amino acids: CASSGGQGNNQPQHF. CDR3 DNA: TGTGCCAGCAGTGGGGGACAGGGAAACAATCAGCCCCAGCATTTT.

V usage is TRBV24-1 and J usage is TRBJ2-2; 7 bases map to TRBD1. The junction had 2 bases not matched to a gene; V was cut back by 0 bases and J by 5 bases. The CDR3 is made up of 15 amino acids. The germline V gene encodes CDR1 KGHDR and CDR2 SFDVKD. The chain's CDR3 is CATSDLGTETGELFF. The CDR3 DNA reads TGTGCCACCAGTGATTTGGGGACAGAGACCGGGGAGCTGTTTTTT.

V gene TRBV12-5 combines with J gene TRBJ1-1, with D unresolved. The CDR3 covers 14 residues. V lost 3 bases and J 1 base, leaving 9 bases between the germline ends. Germline CDR1 reads LGHNT; CDR2 reads FRNRAP. CDR3 in amino acids: CASGFSAGNTEAFF. DNA for the CDR3: TGTGCTAGTGGTTTCTCAGCTGGGAACACTGAAGCTTTCTTT.

The V and J genes are TRBV4-1 and TRBJ2-3, with D possibly being TRBD2 (6 bases). The germline V and J ends were trimmed by 2 bases and 2 bases, with 14 bases remaining between them. This CDR3 region has 16 residues. Germline V lookup: CDR1 MGHRA, CDR2 YSYEKL. CDR3 nucleotides: TGCGCCAGCAGCCAACGGCGGGGCTGCGTCACAGATACGCAGTATTTT. It specifies CASSQRRGCVTDTQYF.

The chain has TRBV7-8 and TRBJ1-2; the D gene is possibly TRBD1 (5 bases). The CDR3 totals 16 residues. Trimming took 5 bases from V and 3 from J, leaving 19 bases between them. Germline V gives CDR1 SGHVS, CDR2 FQNEAQ. In nucleotides, the CDR3 is TGTGCCAGCAGCCCCTCGCCAGGGCGGTATGACTATGGCTACACCTTC. Amino acids: CASSPSPGRYDYGYTF.

V gene TRBV6-5 combines with J gene TRBJ2-7, with TRBD1 matching 10 bases. After removal of 5 bases from V and 3 bases from J, the junction contained 7 bases not matched to a gene. The CDR3 runs to 15 residues. Per germline, CDR1 MNHEY and CDR2 SVGAGI. This CDR3 reads CASSRDRGSVYEQYF. CDR3 in DNA: TGTGCCAGCAGTCGGGACAGGGGTTCTGTCTACGAGCAGTACTTC.

The rearrangement joins TRBV14 to TRBJ2-7; no reliable D call. CDR3 length: 13 amino acids. The V end lost 5 bases, the J end lost 6 bases, and 14 bases lay between the germline ends. The germline V gene has CDR1 SGHDN and CDR2 FVKESK. This chain's CDR3 is CASSTAGPLEQYF. The CDR3, as DNA: TGTGCCAGCAGCACCGCCGGGCCCCTCGAGCAGTACTTC. The full variable domain, completed using reference TRBV14 and TRBJ2-7, is EAGVTQFPSHSVIEKGQTVTLRCDPISGHDNLYWYRRVMGKEIKFLLHFVKESKQDESGMPNNRFLAERTGGTYSTLKVQPAELEDSGVYFCASSTAGPLEQYFGPGTRLTVT.

V is TRBV28 and J is TRBJ2-7, with a weak D call TRBD1 (6 bases). CDR3 length: 15 residues. The germline V and J ends were trimmed by 7 bases and 5 bases, with 21 bases remaining between them. Germline V gives CDR1 MDHEN, CDR2 SYDVKM. DNA of the CDR3: TGTGCCAGCAACAAAGAAACCAACAGGGATCACGAGCAGTACTTC. It yields the protein CASNKETNRDHEQYF. The full variable domain, completed using reference TRBV28 and TRBJ2-7, is DVKVTQSSRYLVKRTGEKVFLECVQDMDHENMFWYRQDPGLGLRLIYFSYDVKMKEKGDIPEGYSVSREKKERFSLILESASTNQTSMYLCASNKETNRDHEQYFGPGTRLTVT.

The chain has TRBV7-8 and TRBJ2-7; 7 bases fit TRBD2. This CDR3 comprises 15 residues. Germline CDR1 is SGHVS and CDR2 is FQNEAQ. J was trimmed by 3 bases and V by 1 base; bases with no gene match: 6. The DNA of the CDR3 is TGTGCCAGCAGCTTAGAGGCTAGCGGAATCTACGAGCAGTACTTC. Encoded protein: CASSLEASGIYEQYF. The entire variable domain, with the rest obtained from reference TRBV7-8 and TRBJ2-7, is as follows: GAGVSQSPRYKVAKRGQDVALRCDPISGHVSLFWYQQALGQGPEFLTYFQNEAQLDKSGLPSDRFFAERPEGSVSTLKIQRTQQEDSAVYLCASSLEASGIYEQYFGPGTRLTVT.

The chain is built from TRBV3-1 and TRBJ2-7; the D gene is possibly TRBD2 (6 bases). Germline lookup yields CDR1 LGHDT and CDR2 YNNKEL (reference sequence). V lost 5 bases to trimming and J lost 2 bases, with 13 bases between them. The CDR3 contains 14 residues. The DNA of the CDR3 is TGTGCCAGCAGCGGCCGGACTAAAACCTACGAGCAGTACTTC. Translation: CASSGRTKTYEQYF.

The gene calls are TRBV30 and TRBJ1-1; D is unresolved. The CDR3 runs 13 residues. Trimming cost V 5 bases and J 4 bases, with 14 bases left between them. Germline CDR1 GTSNPN, CDR2 SVGIG (reference sequence). CDR3 DNA: TGTGCCTGGCTTTTAACCGGCGGCACTGAAGCTTTCTTT. Residues: CAWLLTGGTEAFF.

The J gene is TRBJ2-2, the V gene TRBV29-1; D is tentatively TRBD1 or TRBD2 (5 bases each). V was pared by 0 bases and J by 4 bases, with 12 bases between. The CDR3 contains 15 residues. Germline loops: CDR1 SQVTM, CDR2 ANQGSEA. The CDR3 here is CSVEDRGRVTGELFF. For the CDR3, the DNA is TGCAGCGTTGAAGATCGGGGCAGGGTCACCGGGGAGCTGTTTTTT.

This clonotype appeared once. The chain has TRBV20-1 and TRBJ2-7, with 10 bases matching TRBD1. The V and J ends lost 5 bases and 3 bases, in that order; junction bases with no gene match: 7. The CDR3 is 14 amino acids. Germline loops: CDR1 DFQATT, CDR2 SNEGSKA (reference sequence). This chain's CDR3 is CSALAGTGDYEQYF. In DNA, the CDR3 is TGCAGTGCTCTAGCCGGGACAGGGGACTACGAGCAGTACTTC.

V gene TRBV4-3 combines with J gene TRBJ1-5; unclear D gene. The V gene's germline CDR1 is LGHNA and CDR2 YSLEER. This CDR3 region has 14 residues. Trimming shortened V by 1 base and J by 0 bases, and 4 bases separated the two germline ends. The DNA of the CDR3 is TGCGCCAGCAGCCAAGCTCTTAGCAATCAGCCCCAGCATTTT. It specifies CASSQALSNQPQHF.